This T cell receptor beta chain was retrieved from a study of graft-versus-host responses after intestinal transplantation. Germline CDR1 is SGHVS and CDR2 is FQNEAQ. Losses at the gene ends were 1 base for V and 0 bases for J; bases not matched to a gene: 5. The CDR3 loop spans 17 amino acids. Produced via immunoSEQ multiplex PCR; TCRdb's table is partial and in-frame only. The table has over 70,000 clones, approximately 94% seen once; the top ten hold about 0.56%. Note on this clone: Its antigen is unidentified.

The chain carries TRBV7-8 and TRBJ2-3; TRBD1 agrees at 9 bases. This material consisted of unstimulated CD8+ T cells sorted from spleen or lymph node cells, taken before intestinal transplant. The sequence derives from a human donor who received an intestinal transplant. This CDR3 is CASSLGPGQGSTDTQYF. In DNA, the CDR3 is TGTGCCAGCAGCTTAGGCCCGGGACAGGGAAGCACAGATACGCAGTATTTT. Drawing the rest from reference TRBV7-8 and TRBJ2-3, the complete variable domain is GAGVSQSPRYKVAKRGQDVALRCDPISGHVSLFWYQQALGQGPEFLTYFQNEAQLDKSGLPSDRFFAERPEGSVSTLKIQRTQQEDSAVYLCASSLGPGQGSTDTQYFGPGTRLTVL.